The 31 T cell receptor beta chains below come from one sample, sequenced in a study of cytomegalovirus exposure and HLA in healthy donors (dated by TCRdb to 2017 to 2019). The library was prepared using the immunoSEQ multiplex PCR assay. For the multiplex PCR, a mixture combining 60 forward primers for TCR Vbeta segments and 13 reverse primers for TCR Jbeta segments was used. In its TCRdb copy, this immuneACCESS table keeps in-frame sequences only and misses some clones. Where compared with another copy, unresolved V genes explain less than half of these, and the others have no known cause. This sample is represented by 150,000 to 200,000 clones; approximately 79% of them were singletons. The ten most abundant clones make up 4.4% of the sample. The sample consisted of PBMCs. Receptors were obtained from a woman younger than 45 in good health and CMV-seropositive.

The chain combines TRBV10-2 with TRBJ1-6, with 12 positions matching TRBD1. V gave up 5 bases and J gave up 10 bases; unmatched junction bases: 3. The CDR3 loop spans 14 amino acids. Germline CDR1 reads WSHSY; CDR2 reads SAAADI. CDR3 residues: CASSSGTGGSPLHF. Here the CDR3 DNA reads TGCGCCAGCAGTTCAGGGACAGGGGGCTCACCCCTCCACTTT.

The V and J genes are TRBV11-3 and TRBJ2-3, with D possibly being TRBD1 (5 bases). Per germline, CDR1 SGHNT and CDR2 YENEEA. Trimming pared 1 base from V and 4 bases from J, leaving 12 bases between. CDR3 length equals 15 residues. The CDR3, as DNA: TGTGCCAGCAGCTTAGGGGGCAGCAGGGCAGATACGCAGTATTTT. Residues: CASSLGGSRADTQYF.

The chain joins TRBV7-9 to TRBJ1-1; D ambiguous. Germline V gene lookup returns CDR1 SEHNR and CDR2 FQNEAQ (reference sequence). The CDR3 is 15 residues long. The V end was cut by 2 bases, the J end by 1 base, with 11 bases between. The CDR3 loop is CASSLWREENTEAFF. CDR3 nucleotides: TGTGCCAGCAGCTTATGGAGGGAGGAGAACACTGAAGCTTTCTTT. Complete variable domain (other parts from reference TRBV7-9 and TRBJ1-1): DTGVSQNPRHKITKRGQNVTFRCDPISEHNRLYWYRQTLGQGPEFLTYFQNEAQLEKSRLLSDRFSAERPKGSFSTLEIQRTEQGDSAMYLCASSLWREENTEAFFGQGTRLTVV.

The rearrangement uses TRBV7-8 and TRBJ1-4; no reliable D call. The CDR3 sequence is 15 residues long. V lost 4 bases and J lost 8, with 17 bases in between. Germline CDR1 SGHVS, CDR2 FQNEAQ. For the CDR3, the DNA is TGTGCCAGCAGCTCCGACTACCGAGTCGGAGAAAAACTGTTTTTT. This gives the protein CASSSDYRVGEKLFF.

This sequence joins TRBV29-1 and TRBJ1-1; D not resolved. The CDR3 extends over 11 amino acids. The germline V and J ends were trimmed by 7 bases and 5 bases, with 11 bases remaining between them. The V gene's germline CDR1 is SQVTM and CDR2 ANQGSEA. CDR3 nucleotide sequence: TGCAGCGACCGGACTGGAACTGAAGCTTTCTTT. Residues: CSDRTGTEAFF. The whole variable domain, filled in from reference TRBV29-1 and TRBJ1-1, reads SAVISQKPSRDICQRGTSLTIQCQVDSQVTMMFWYRQQPGQSLTLIATANQGSEATYESGFVIDKFPISRPNLTFSTLTVSNMSPEDSSIYLCSDRTGTEAFFGQGTRLTVV.

The CDR3 reads CASKFVGGASPYEQYF. The CDR3 bases are TGTGCCAGCAAGTTCGTCGGCGGGGCTTCCCCCTACGAGCAGTACTTC. The V gene is TRBV27, the J gene TRBJ2-7; D might be TRBD2 (6 bases). V gave up 7 bases and J gave up 2 bases, with 21 bases separating them. CDR1 and CDR2 (germline): MNHEY, SMNVEV (reference sequence). The CDR3 sequence is 16 residues long.

The rearrangement joins TRBV6-5 to TRBJ1-1; D ambiguous. Germline CDR1 is MNHEY and CDR2 is SVGAGI. V lost 0 bases, J lost 5 bases, and 7 bases lay in between. This CDR3 is 13 amino acids long. CDR3 sequence: CASSYSAGTEAFF. The DNA of the CDR3 is TGTGCCAGCAGTTACTCTGCGGGGACTGAAGCTTTCTTT.

V gene TRBV19 combines with J gene TRBJ1-2; 9 bases fit TRBD1. The V gene end was trimmed by 4 bases and the J gene end by 8 bases; junction bases not matched to a gene: 8. Germline V CDR1 and CDR2: LNHDA, SQIVND (reference sequence). The CDR3 is 14 residues long. Written as DNA, the CDR3 is TGTGCCAGTAGTAGAGGACTTACAGGGGGCGGCTACACCTTC. Translated: CASSRGLTGGGYTF.

The rearrangement joins TRBV7-9 to TRBJ2-5; 12 positions match TRBD2. Germline lookup yields CDR1 SEHNR and CDR2 FQNEAQ (reference sequence). V was clipped by 1 base and J by 2 bases; unmatched bases: 2. The CDR3 is 16 amino acids. CDR3 sequence: CASSLGTSGVQETQYF. The CDR3 DNA reads as TGTGCCAGCAGCTTAGGGACTAGCGGGGTACAAGAGACCCAGTACTTC.

This clone has only one observation. This chain links TRBV4-2 with TRBJ1-2; a weak D match, TRBD1 (6 bases). The CDR3 is 15 amino acids. Trimming pared 0 bases from V and 6 bases from J, leaving 14 bases between. The germline V gene encodes CDR1 LGHNA and CDR2 YNFKEQ. CDR3 region: CASSQENNRVHGYTF. CDR3 nucleotide sequence: TGTGCCAGCAGCCAAGAGAATAACAGGGTCCATGGCTACACCTTC.

This clone was found a few times. The DNA for the CDR3 is TGTGCCAGCACCCGAGCCGGGGAGGAGGGCAATCAGCCCCAGCATTTT. It yields the protein CASTRAGEEGNQPQHF. The rearrangement joins TRBV11-2 to TRBJ1-5, with no clear D. Germline V gives CDR1 SGHAT, CDR2 FQNNGV. The V gene lost 7 bases and the J gene lost 2 bases, with 18 bases spanning the gap. CDR3 size: 16 residues. The variable domain in full, with the rest retrieved from reference TRBV11-2 and TRBJ1-5, is EAGVAQSPRYKIIEKRQSVAFWCNPISGHATLYWYQQILGQGPKLLIQFQNNGVVDDSQLPKDRFSAERLKGVDSTLKIQPAKLEDSAVYLCASTRAGEEGNQPQHFGDGTRLSIL.

The count of this clone is one. This chain links TRBV19 with TRBJ2-4, with D perhaps matching TRBD1 (6 bases). Germline V gene data show CDR1 as LNHDA and CDR2 as SQIVND (reference sequence). The CDR3 totals 14 residues. V was pared by 7 bases and J by 0 bases, with 10 bases between. The CDR3 region has the DNA TGTGCCAGTACTACAGGGAGAGCCAAAAACATTCAGTACTTC. This encodes CASTTGRAKNIQYF.

V usage is TRBV4-3 and J usage is TRBJ2-5; TRBD1 agrees at 9 bases. This CDR3 region has 17 residues. Germline V gives CDR1 LGHNA, CDR2 YSLEER. The V gene end was trimmed by 1 base and the J gene end by 5 bases; junction bases not matched to a gene: 11. CDR3 sequence: CASSQGRRTGAGETQYF. The CDR3 region has the DNA TGCGCCAGCAGCCAAGGCCGGAGGACAGGGGCAGGGGAGACCCAGTACTTC.

This clone was observed a single time. The CDR3 spells CASSYGTEYEQYF. The DNA for the CDR3 is TGTGCCAGCAGCTACGGGACAGAATACGAGCAGTACTTC. The gene calls are TRBV7-6 and TRBJ2-7, with 7 nucleotides matching TRBD1. Trimming cost V 4 bases and J 4 bases; bases outside gene matches: 4. This CDR3 has 13 amino acids. CDR1 is SGHVS and CDR2 is FNYEAQ in the germline V gene.

J is TRBJ1-5 and V is TRBV2, with D possibly matching TRBD1 (5 bases). This CDR3 spans 18 amino acids. The V end was cut by 7 bases, the J end by 10 bases, with 32 bases between. From germline, CDR1 is SNHLY and CDR2 FYNNEI. CDR3 amino acids: CASTPPLSEPGGVRPQHF. CDR3 DNA: TGTGCCAGCACCCCCCCCTTGTCGGAGCCGGGGGGGGTGCGACCCCAGCATTTT.

This chain links TRBV5-1 with TRBJ1-6; 8 bases agree with TRBD1. Trimming at V came to 4 bases and at J to 6 bases, leaving 6 bases not matched to a gene. The CDR3 consists of 15 residues. Germline assignment: CDR1 SGHRS and CDR2 YFSETQ. The CDR3 DNA sequence: TGCGCCAGCAGCGTCGGACAGGGTGTTAATTCACCCCTCCACTTT. Translating it yields CASSVGQGVNSPLHF.

The CDR3 nucleotides read TGTGCCAGCAGCGTGGGGGAGGGCAATGAGCAGTTCTTC. Protein: CASSVGEGNEQFF. V gene TRBV9 combines with J gene TRBJ2-1; TRBD2 agrees at 7 bases. The germline CDR1 and CDR2 sequences are SGDLS and YYNGEE. J gave up 6 bases and V 2 bases, and 2 bases lay outside the gene matches. The CDR3 is 13 amino acids.

V gene TRBV18 combines with J gene TRBJ1-2; weak D call: TRBD1 (6 bases). Trimming cost V 4 bases and J 3 bases, with 12 bases left between them. Germline V lookup: CDR1 KGHSH, CDR2 LQKENI. The CDR3 spans 14 residues. The CDR3 bases are TGTGCCAGCTCACGTGGACAGACCTACTATGGCTACACCTTC. Translation: CASSRGQTYYGYTF.

This chain connects TRBV18 to TRBJ2-1; 9 nucleotides align to TRBD2. From germline, CDR1 is KGHSH and CDR2 LQKENI. The V segment lost 5 bases and the J segment 4 bases; nucleotides outside the gene matches: 6. The CDR3 length is 15 residues. This chain's CDR3 is CASSSLAGEYNEQFF. The CDR3 nucleotides read TGTGCCAGCTCATCCTTAGCGGGAGAGTACAATGAGCAGTTCTTC.

The chain combines TRBV10-2 with TRBJ1-5; weak D call: TRBD1 (5 bases). Trimming took off 5 bases at V and 7 bases at J, with 12 bases between the two ends. Germline CDR1 is WSHSY and CDR2 is SAAADI. This CDR3 region has 13 residues. In DNA form, the CDR3 reads TGCGCCAGCAGTACAGGTTACGGCCAGCCCCAGCATTTT. Translation: CASSTGYGQPQHF.

CDR3 nucleotides: TGTGCCAGCAGCGTTTTAGGAGCCCCTGGGAGCTACGAGCAGTACTTC. Protein product: CASSVLGAPGSYEQYF. The genes are TRBV7-2 and TRBJ2-7, with a possible D match to TRBD2 (5 bases). The germline gives CDR1 SGHTA, CDR2 FQGNSA. The germline V and J ends were trimmed by 5 bases and 3 bases, with 20 bases remaining between them. There are 16 residues in the CDR3.

This sequence joins TRBV19 and TRBJ1-5, with 9 nucleotides matching TRBD1. CDR1 is LNHDA, CDR2 SQIVND, per germline (reference sequence). Trimming at V came to 6 bases and at J to 5 bases, leaving 8 bases not matched to a gene. This CDR3 is built from 15 residues. CDR3 DNA sequence: TGTGCCAGTAGGGACGCCGGGACAGGGCATCAGCCCCAGCATTTT. This codes for CASRDAGTGHQPQHF.

The V gene is TRBV7-2, the J gene TRBJ1-1; tentative D call: TRBD1 (5 bases). Trimming pared 5 bases from V and 5 bases from J, leaving 15 bases between. From germline, CDR1 is SGHTA and CDR2 FQGNSA. This CDR3 contains 14 residues. CDR3 loop: CASSQDRGGTEAFF. CDR3 in DNA: TGTGCCAGCAGCCAGGACCGCGGGGGAACTGAAGCTTTCTTT. The full variable domain, its missing parts supplied by reference TRBV7-2 and TRBJ1-1, is GAGVSQSPSNKVTEKGKDVELRCDPISGHTALYWYRQSLGQGLEFLIYFQGNSAPDKSGLPSDRFSAERTGGSVSTLTIQRTQQEDSAVYLCASSQDRGGTEAFFGQGTRLTVV.

V usage is TRBV4-1 and J usage is TRBJ2-3, with D tentatively TRBD2 (7 bases). CDR1 MGHRA and CDR2 YSYEKL come from the germline V gene. The CDR3 runs to 16 residues. Between the trimmed V and J ends, which lost 4 bases and 2 bases, there was a span of 16 bases. CDR3 protein: CASSLLTAGATDTQYF. CDR3 DNA sequence: TGCGCCAGCAGCCTCCTGACGGCGGGGGCCACAGATACGCAGTATTTT.

This rearrangement joins TRBV2 to TRBJ1-3; weak D call: TRBD1 (6 bases). The CDR3 is 13 residues long. Germline loops: CDR1 SNHLY, CDR2 FYNNEI. V was trimmed by 6 bases and J by 3 bases, leaving 9 bases between them. CDR3: CASRVDSGNTIYF. The CDR3 region has the DNA TGTGCCAGCAGGGTGGACAGTGGAAACACCATATATTTT.

The chain links TRBV18 to TRBJ1-5; possibly TRBD1 for D (6 bases). This CDR3 is built from 14 residues. The V and J ends lost 6 bases and 3 bases respectively, with 12 bases between them. Germline V gene data show CDR1 as KGHSH and CDR2 as LQKENI. DNA of the CDR3: TGTGCCAGCTCCCCCGACAGGACCAATCAGCCCCAGCATTTT. Protein product: CASSPDRTNQPQHF.

The genes are TRBV29-1 and TRBJ1-2; 8 bases fit TRBD1. CDR1 and CDR2 (germline): SQVTM, ANQGSEA. This CDR3 is built from 12 residues. V shed 6 bases, J shed 6 bases, and the junction held 6 bases outside the gene matches. The DNA for the CDR3 is TGCAGCGTAGATGACAGGGGAAATGGCTACACCTTC. This codes for CSVDDRGNGYTF.

The rearrangement joins TRBV7-9 to TRBJ1-1; the D gene is possibly TRBD1 (5 bases). The V and J ends lost 1 base and 1 base respectively, with 10 bases between them. The CDR3 contains 15 residues. Germline values: CDR1 SEHNR, CDR2 FQNEAQ (reference sequence). The CDR3 DNA follows: TGTGCCAGCAGCTTAGTCGGGGGGTCGAACACTGAAGCTTTCTTT. Its protein product is CASSLVGGSNTEAFF. Complete variable domain (other parts from reference TRBV7-9 and TRBJ1-1): DTGVSQNPRHKITKRGQNVTFRCDPISEHNRLYWYRQTLGQGPEFLTYFQNEAQLEKSRLLSDRFSAERPKGSFSTLEIQRTEQGDSAMYLCASSLVGGSNTEAFFGQGTRLTVV.

The rearrangement links TRBV4-3 to TRBJ2-1, with TRBD2 matching 9 bases. This CDR3 contains 14 residues. After removal of 3 bases from V and 8 bases from J, the junction contained 5 bases not matched to a gene. From germline, CDR1 is LGHNA and CDR2 YSLEER. The CDR3 loop reads CASSHGTSIYEQFF. For the CDR3, the DNA is TGCGCCAGCAGCCACGGGACTAGCATCTATGAGCAGTTCTTC.

This chain joins TRBV5-1 and TRBJ2-2; weak D call: TRBD1 (6 bases). The germline CDR1 and CDR2 sequences are SGHRS and YFSETQ. V lost 1 base, J lost 5 bases, and 12 bases lay in between. The CDR3 sequence is 15 residues long. CDR3 protein: CASSLNQGFTGELFF. Written as DNA, the CDR3 is TGCGCCAGCAGCTTGAATCAGGGGTTTACCGGGGAGCTGTTTTTT.

CDR3 protein: CASSPVENQPQHF. The CDR3, as DNA: TGTGCCAGCTCACCAGTGGAGAATCAGCCCCAGCATTTT. The chain combines TRBV18 with TRBJ1-5; D is undetermined. Trimming cost V 2 bases and J 4 bases, with 6 bases left between them. The germline CDR1 and CDR2 sequences are KGHSH and LQKENI. This CDR3 is 13 amino acids long. Together with reference TRBV18 and TRBJ1-5, the CDR3 gives the full variable domain: NAGVMQNPRHLVRRRGQEARLRCSPMKGHSHVYWYRQLPEEGLKFMVYLQKENIIDESGMPKERFSAEFPKEGPSILRIQQVVRGDSAAYFCASSPVENQPQHFGDGTRLSIL.